Listed below are T cell receptor beta chains from one sample, sequenced in a study of shared clonotypes between healthy human individuals. Measured with immunoSEQ multiplex PCR; TCRdb has only the in-frame clones, and not every one. The sample shows about 1.9 million clones, around 95% of them seen only once. Sequenced material: naive CD8+ T cells from PBMCs. The source is a man younger than 35 in good health. Some clones in this sample may be carry-over from other donors' samples. Both conserved end residues are part of each CDR3. Each record gives: J gene, V gene, CDR3 protein.

j_gene: TRBJ2-7; v_gene: TRBV5-1; CDR3aa: CASSLDWDRVYEQYF
j_gene: TRBJ2-5; v_gene: TRBV28; CDR3aa: CASSFFRVGTQYF
j_gene: TRBJ1-1; v_gene: TRBV2; CDR3aa: CASRGQTGRGSGTEAFF
j_gene: TRBJ2-2; v_gene: TRBV29-1; CDR3aa: CSSGWSTGELFF
j_gene: TRBJ2-3; v_gene: TRBV9; CDR3aa: CASSVEGQNTDTQYF
j_gene: TRBJ2-1; v_gene: TRBV10-1; CDR3aa: CASSGVRDRIFF
j_gene: TRBJ2-6; v_gene: TRBV9; CDR3aa: CASGPSVLTF
j_gene: TRBJ1-2; v_gene: TRBV30; CDR3aa: CAWSSWDRRHYGYTF
j_gene: TRBJ2-7; v_gene: TRBV27; CDR3aa: CASSSSEYEQYF
j_gene: TRBJ2-5; v_gene: TRBV7-9; CDR3aa: CASSLTTTQDETQYF
j_gene: TRBJ2-7; v_gene: TRBV28; CDR3aa: CASSPPLGEQYF
j_gene: TRBJ1-3; v_gene: TRBV7-2; CDR3aa: CASSLLRGGAPGNTIYF
j_gene: TRBJ1-2; v_gene: TRBV4-1; CDR3aa: CASSALPGRQDGYTF
j_gene: TRBJ2-5; v_gene: TRBV6-5; CDR3aa: CASSYDRSQETQYF
j_gene: TRBJ1-2; v_gene: TRBV25-1; CDR3aa: CASSATGEYYGYTF
j_gene: TRBJ2-3; v_gene: TRBV7-9; CDR3aa: CASSLIRGVSTDTQYF
j_gene: TRBJ2-2; v_gene: TRBV21-1; CDR3aa: CASSRGQSNTGELFF
j_gene: TRBJ1-5; v_gene: TRBV4-1; CDR3aa: CASSQEGSRGNQPQHF
j_gene: TRBJ2-7; v_gene: TRBV5-1; CDR3aa: CASSWAGGASYEQYF
j_gene: TRBJ2-7; v_gene: TRBV7-9; CDR3aa: CASSKGTLEREQYF
j_gene: TRBJ2-1; v_gene: TRBV18; CDR3aa: CASSPDSSLQGPLYNEQFF
j_gene: TRBJ2-7; v_gene: TRBV14; CDR3aa: CASSQGGGYEQYF
j_gene: TRBJ2-1; v_gene: TRBV30; CDR3aa: CAWSTTGGTYNEQFF
j_gene: TRBJ2-1; v_gene: TRBV27; CDR3aa: CASSDSLSVNEQFF
j_gene: TRBJ2-7; v_gene: TRBV19; CDR3aa: CASIGEGYEQYF
j_gene: TRBJ1-1; v_gene: TRBV7-9; CDR3aa: CASSSPARWDTEAFF
j_gene: TRBJ1-5; v_gene: TRBV28; CDR3aa: CASSQGQGLQPQHF
j_gene: TRBJ1-5; v_gene: TRBV28; CDR3aa: CALSRGFLDQPQHF
j_gene: TRBJ2-5; v_gene: TRBV27; CDR3aa: CASSSRLAGTSQETQYF
j_gene: TRBJ2-1; v_gene: TRBV21-1; CDR3aa: CASSNTDSGSFQFF
j_gene: TRBJ2-7; v_gene: TRBV6-6; CDR3aa: CASSYSGPSYEQYF
j_gene: TRBJ2-5; v_gene: TRBV4-3; CDR3aa: CASSQVLAEQETQYF
j_gene: TRBJ2-5; v_gene: TRBV6-5; CDR3aa: CASSYSGGSEETQYF
j_gene: TRBJ2-7; v_gene: TRBV27; CDR3aa: CASSLGQGTYEQYF
j_gene: TRBJ1-2; v_gene: TRBV6-5; CDR3aa: CASSPGYGYTF
j_gene: TRBJ2-7; v_gene: TRBV5-1; CDR3aa: CASSYGLAGFLDEQYF
j_gene: TRBJ2-6; v_gene: TRBV19; CDR3aa: CASITTAGANVLTF
j_gene: TRBJ2-1; v_gene: TRBV4-1; CDR3aa: CASSQEIAGGYNEQFF
j_gene: TRBJ2-1; v_gene: TRBV19; CDR3aa: CASSKISYNEQFF
j_gene: TRBJ2-1; v_gene: TRBV9; CDR3aa: CASSAGQAGFHNEQFF
j_gene: TRBJ2-3; v_gene: TRBV9; CDR3aa: CASSVSGSRTDTQYF
j_gene: TRBJ1-3; v_gene: TRBV6-5; CDR3aa: CASSYSTGGNTIYF
j_gene: TRBJ1-2; v_gene: TRBV25-1; CDR3aa: CASNGGGGYTF